These 21 T cell receptor beta chains originate from one sample sequenced in a study of immune heterogeneity within non-small cell lung tumors. Template input, which was bulk tumor genomic DNA, totaled 600 ng per sample. During surgery, each primary tumor gave multiple biopsies spaced as far apart as possible. Those enrolled were patients newly diagnosed with untreated non-small cell lung cancer and undergoing curative surgery. The TCR beta CDR3 region underwent multiplex PCR amplification with 32 V and 13 J primers. TCRdb re-called the multiplex PCR reads through MiXCR, storing one row per CDR3 protein. In the table there are about 15,000 distinct CDR3 sequences, approximately 26% of which are singletons. The sequenced sample was lung tumor tissue. These TCRs come from a man aged 40-49 years with non-small cell lung cancer.

This clonotype was recorded once. This rearrangement joins TRBV12-3 or TRBV12-4 to TRBJ1-5; a possible D gene is TRBD1 (5 bases). Trimming removed 5 bases from V and 9 bases from J, with 8 bases in between. The CDR3 loop spans 11 amino acids. The CDR3 loop reads CASSPGGPQHF. The DNA of the CDR3 is TGTGCCAGCAGTCCCGGGGGGCCCCAGCATTTT.

This clonotype was detected once. A read error may be the cause here, since a much bigger clone is one base away. The chain recombines TRBV24-1 with TRBJ2-3; D possibly corresponds to TRBD2 (5 bases). Trimming left V 7 bases short and J 2 bases short, with 24 bases between. The germline V gene encodes CDR1 KGHDR and CDR2 SFDVKD. This CDR3 has 18 residues. CDR3 bases: TGTGCCACCAGAGATAGCGATGGTGGCCGCAGCTACACAGATACGCAGTATTTT. Encoded protein: CATRDSDGGRSYTDTQYF.

This clonotype was observed a handful of times. The rearrangement uses TRBV5-1 and TRBJ2-5; D uncertain. V lost 5 bases to trimming and J lost 2 bases, with 10 bases between them. The CDR3 loop spans 13 amino acids. Looked up from germline, CDR1 is SGHRS and CDR2 is YFSETQ. The DNA for the CDR3 is TGCGCCAGCAGTAATCCAGGACAAGAGACCCAGTACTTC. Translated, it gives CASSNPGQETQYF.

The CDR3 DNA reads as TGTGCCAGCAGCTTGGCAGGTGGGAGCTACGAGCAGTACTTC. Its protein is CASSLAGGSYEQYF. The chain recombines TRBV5-4 with TRBJ2-7; perhaps TRBD2 as D (5 bases). Trimming took 0 bases from V and 3 from J, leaving 10 bases between them. There are 14 residues in the CDR3. The germline CDR1 and CDR2 sequences are SGHNT and YYREEE (reference sequence).

This clonotype counts as medium-sized. The chain uses TRBV20-1 and TRBJ1-6; 7 bases map to TRBD1. Germline V gene data show CDR1 as DFQATT and CDR2 as SNEGSKA (reference sequence). The V gene end was trimmed by 6 bases and the J gene end by 7 bases; junction bases not matched to a gene: 9. This CDR3 has 14 amino acids. The CDR3 reads CSADPTGTNSPLHF. CDR3 sequence (DNA): TGCAGTGCCGATCCGACAGGGACCAATTCACCCCTCCACTTT.

This sequence joins TRBV5-1 and TRBJ2-2; TRBD1 might be the D (6 bases). The ends were cut back, 2 bases at V and 6 bases at J, with 14 bases in the middle. Germline V gene lookup returns CDR1 SGHRS and CDR2 YFSETQ. There are 15 residues in the CDR3. CDR3 nucleotide sequence: TGCGCCAGCAGCTTAGGGAACAGGGAAGCCGGGGAGCTGTTTTTT. This codes for CASSLGNREAGELFF.

The chain has TRBV5-1 and TRBJ1-1; 7 nucleotides align to TRBD1. This CDR3 region has 12 residues. With 6 bases clipped from V and 5 bases from J, the junction kept 4 bases outside the gene matches. In germline, CDR1 is SGHRS, CDR2 YFSETQ. CDR3 in amino acids: CASTLTGTEAFF. The CDR3 DNA is TGCGCCAGCACCCTGACAGGGACTGAAGCTTTCTTT.

On this clonotype itself: A read error may explain this, as a much larger clone is one base away. The rearrangement links TRBV20-1 to TRBJ2-7, with D unresolved. From germline, CDR1 is DFQATT and CDR2 SNEGSKA (reference sequence). This CDR3 region has 11 residues. Trimming stripped 3 bases from V and 6 bases from J, with 9 bases between. The CDR3 loop is CSASDGIEQYF. The CDR3 DNA is TGCAGTGCTAGCGATGGGATCGAGCAGTACTTC.

This clonotype was counted at least ten times. This chain joins TRBV6-5 and TRBJ2-3; D not resolved. Looked up from germline, CDR1 is MNHEY and CDR2 is SVGAGI. CDR3 size: 16 residues. Trimming pared 4 bases from V and 1 base from J, leaving 15 bases between. DNA of the CDR3: TGTGCCAGCAGTTCGCTCGATAGGTTTGGCACAGATACGCAGTATTTT. Translating gives CASSSLDRFGTDTQYF.

This clonotype was seen repeatedly, ten times or more. This chain links TRBV19 with TRBJ2-2, with 10 bases fitting TRBD1. V was pared by 6 bases and J by 5 bases, with 3 bases of the junction left unmatched. The CDR3 length is 14 residues. Germline values: CDR1 LNHDA, CDR2 SQIVND (reference sequence). The CDR3 DNA sequence: TGTGCCAGTAGGGGGACAGGGGTTACCGGGGAGCTGTTTTTT. Protein sequence: CASRGTGVTGELFF. Drawing the rest from reference TRBV19 and TRBJ2-2, the complete variable domain is DGGITQSPKYLFRKEGQNVTLSCEQNLNHDAMYWYRQDPGQGLRLIYYSQIVNDFQKGDIAEGYSVSREKKESFPLTVTSAQKNPTAFYLCASRGTGVTGELFFGEGSRLTVL.

This clonotype was counted only a few times. The V and J genes are TRBV5-1 and TRBJ2-1, with 7 bases aligning to TRBD1. CDR3 length: 15 residues. The germline gives CDR1 SGHRS, CDR2 YFSETQ. The V gene end was trimmed by 4 bases and the J gene end by 5 bases; junction bases not matched to a gene: 9. The CDR3 protein is CASSDTGASNNEQFF. The CDR3 DNA follows: TGCGCCAGCAGCGACACAGGGGCGTCCAACAATGAGCAGTTCTTC. Full variable domain (outside the CDR3, taken from reference TRBV5-1 and TRBJ2-1): KAGVTQTPRYLIKTRGQQVTLSCSPISGHRSVSWYQQTPGQGLQFLFEYFSETQRNKGNFPGRFSGRQFSNSRSEMNVSTLELGDSALYLCASSDTGASNNEQFFGPGTRLTVL.

With regard to this clonotype: The junction departs from germline at one end; a sequencing error may be responsible. The rearrangement links TRBV5-5 to TRBJ1-2; D perhaps matches TRBD1 (5 bases). The CDR3 loop spans 14 amino acids. Germline V gene data show CDR1 as SGHKS and CDR2 as YYEKEE (reference sequence). The CDR3 nucleotides are TGTTCCAGCAGCTTCATGCAGGGAAACTATGGCTACACCTTC. This encodes CSSSFMQGNYGYTF.

A note on this clonotype: This sequence may be a read error, since a much larger clone differs from it by one base. The chain employs TRBV5-6 and TRBJ1-1; perhaps TRBD1 as D (5 bases). CDR1 is SGHDT, CDR2 YYEEEE, per germline. The CDR3 totals 15 residues. The DNA for the CDR3 is TGTACCAGCAGACTTGTCCAGACAGCAAACACTGAAGCTTTCTTT. Translating it yields CTSRLVQTANTEAFF.

This clonotype qualifies as medium-sized. V gene TRBV6-6 combines with J gene TRBJ2-3, with 13 bases identical to TRBD2. Trimming cost V 2 bases and J 0 bases; bases outside gene matches: 8. The CDR3 is 19 residues long. Germline V gives CDR1 MNHNY, CDR2 SVGAGI (reference sequence). This CDR3 is CASSYPTSGRVTSTDTQYF. The CDR3 coding sequence is TGTGCCAGCAGTTACCCTACTAGCGGGAGGGTTACTAGCACAGATACGCAGTATTTT.

The chain recombines TRBV5-6 with TRBJ2-4; D is undetermined. Trimming removed 1 base from V and 7 bases from J, with 12 bases in between. CDR1 is SGHDT and CDR2 is YYEEEE in the germline V gene. There are 14 residues in the CDR3. The CDR3 protein is CASSLSWTLNIQYF. The CDR3 DNA is TGTGCCAGCAGCTTGTCCTGGACCTTGAACATTCAGTACTTC.

This clonotype is medium-sized (0.01 to 0.1%) in the sample. The chain has TRBV19 and TRBJ1-6; tentatively, D is TRBD1 (5 bases). In germline, CDR1 is LNHDA, CDR2 SQIVND (reference sequence). The CDR3 loop spans 15 amino acids. Trimming stripped 5 bases from V and 2 bases from J, with 10 bases between. The CDR3 here is CASSAGDAYNSPLHF. DNA for the CDR3: TGTGCCAGTAGTGCTGGGGACGCCTATAATTCACCCCTCCACTTT.

The sample holds many counts of this clonotype. The V call is TRBV7-2, the J call TRBJ2-7; TRBD2 agrees at 7 bases. Germline CDR1 SGHTA, CDR2 FQGNSA. V lost 5 bases to trimming and J lost 7 bases; unmatched junction nucleotides: 17. This CDR3 spans 16 amino acids. Written as DNA, the CDR3 is TGTGCCAGCAGCCGGACTCCGGGGGAGGGCCCGGGGGAGCAGTACTTC. Its protein is CASSRTPGEGPGEQYF.

As regards this clonotype: At one of its ends the junction is not consistent with the germline gene, which may arise from a read error. J is TRBJ1-4 and V is TRBV20-1; 12 nucleotides match TRBD1. Germline loops: CDR1 DFQATT, CDR2 SNEGSKA (reference sequence). There are 15 residues in the CDR3. This CDR3 reads CSARGQGANHEQLFF. As DNA, the CDR3 is TGCAGTGCTAGGGGACAGGGGGCTAATCATGAACAACTGTTTTTT.

This clonotype was seen a few times. V and J are TRBV27 and TRBJ1-1; D unresolved. This CDR3 spans 13 amino acids. Germline lookup yields CDR1 MNHEY and CDR2 SMNVEV (reference sequence). Trimming took off 2 bases at V and 1 base at J, with 5 bases between the two ends. The CDR3 loop is CASSLRPNTEAFF. DNA for the CDR3: TGTGCCAGCAGTTTAAGGCCGAACACTGAAGCTTTCTTT.

By sample share, this clonotype is medium-sized. CDR3 nucleotides: TGTGCCAGCAGCTATGGGACACCTAAGGGGACAGATACGCAGTATTTT. Its protein is CASSYGTPKGTDTQYF. This sequence joins TRBV7-9 and TRBJ2-3; tentatively, D is TRBD1 (6 bases). The V and J ends lost 4 bases and 3 bases respectively, with 17 bases between them. The CDR3 is 16 amino acids. CDR1 is SEHNR and CDR2 is FQNEAQ in the germline V gene (reference sequence). Full variable domain (rest looked up from reference TRBV7-9 and TRBJ2-3): DTGVSQNPRHKITKRGQNVTFRCDPISEHNRLYWYRQTLGQGPEFLTYFQNEAQLEKSRLLSDRFSAERPKGSFSTLEIQRTEQGDSAMYLCASSYGTPKGTDTQYFGPGTRLTVL.

This clonotype turned up a few times. The chain employs TRBV11-2 and TRBJ2-1; D gene unclear. Germline V gene lookup returns CDR1 SGHAT and CDR2 FQNNGV. This CDR3 contains 16 residues. Trimming pared 5 bases from V and 4 bases from J, leaving 18 bases between. Here the CDR3 DNA reads TGTGCCAGCAGCCTGGAAGAAAACCCCAGATACAATGAGCAGTTCTTC. The encoded protein is CASSLEENPRYNEQFF.